These 32 T cell receptor beta chains share one sample of origin, sequenced in a study of PD-1 blockade in classical Hodgkin lymphoma. As for time point: cycle 4 day 1 (C4D1), after 6 weeks of nivolumab. Relapses following autologous stem cell transplantation were seen in all patients, with brentuximab vedotin exposure varying. Method: immunoSEQ multiplex PCR; TCRdb's copy keeps in-frame clones and lacks some. The sample yields approximately 93,000 clones, 78% seen once. Here the sequenced sample was peripheral blood mononuclear cells (PBMCs), taken before the fourth cycle of nivolumab. These receptors originate from a human donor with classical Hodgkin lymphoma.

This chain joins TRBV11-2 and TRBJ2-3, with a possible D match to TRBD2 (6 bases). The germline V gene encodes CDR1 SGHAT and CDR2 FQNNGV. V gave up 5 bases and J gave up 2 bases, with 11 bases separating them. The CDR3 runs to 14 residues. DNA of the CDR3: TGTGCCAGCAGCGATAGGACTATCACAGATACGCAGTATTTT. This encodes CASSDRTITDTQYF. Using reference TRBV11-2 and TRBJ2-3 for the parts outside the CDR3, the full variable domain is EAGVAQSPRYKIIEKRQSVAFWCNPISGHATLYWYQQILGQGPKLLIQFQNNGVVDDSQLPKDRFSAERLKGVDSTLKIQPAKLEDSAVYLCASSDRTITDTQYFGPGTRLTVL.

This sequence joins TRBV11-3 and TRBJ1-1; D not certain. The CDR3 is 11 amino acids. V gave up 5 bases and J gave up 1 base, with 2 bases separating them. Germline V CDR1 and CDR2: SGHNT, YENEEA. CDR3 nucleotides: TGTGCCAGCAGCCCGAACACTGAAGCTTTCTTT. Translation: CASSPNTEAFF.

The chain carries TRBV6-5 and TRBJ1-6, with unresolved D. CDR1 and CDR2 from the germline V gene are MNHEY and SVGAGI. Trimming pared 2 bases from V and 13 bases from J, leaving 12 bases between. There are 13 residues in the CDR3. CDR3 nucleotide sequence: TGTGCCAGCAGTTACGGGAGCCGACTTCCCCTCCACTTT. Its protein product is CASSYGSRLPLHF.

This clone was found a few times. Other DNA sequences from this sample encode an identical CDR3 as well. The rearrangement uses TRBV7-9 and TRBJ1-2; D gene uncertain. The CDR3 extends over 12 amino acids. V lost 0 bases and J lost 4, with 3 bases in between. Germline V gives CDR1 SEHNR, CDR2 FQNEAQ (reference sequence). DNA of the CDR3: TGTGCCAGCAGCTTAGCTGGCTATGGCTACACCTTC. This gives the protein CASSLAGYGYTF. Together with reference TRBV7-9 and TRBJ1-2, the CDR3 gives the full variable domain: DTGVSQNPRHKITKRGQNVTFRCDPISEHNRLYWYRQTLGQGPEFLTYFQNEAQLEKSRLLSDRFSAERPKGSFSTLEIQRTEQGDSAMYLCASSLAGYGYTFGSGTRLTVV.

The chain couples TRBV5-5 to TRBJ2-7; D is possibly TRBD1 (5 bases). The CDR3 loop spans 18 amino acids. V gave up 3 bases and J gave up 1 base, with 23 bases separating them. The germline CDR1 and CDR2 sequences are SGHKS and YYEKEE (reference sequence). The CDR3 sequence is CASSYRQNPSTISYEQYF. CDR3 bases: TGTGCCAGCAGCTACCGACAGAACCCATCTACCATATCCTACGAGCAGTACTTC.

The chain joins TRBV19 to TRBJ2-7, with TRBD1 identical over 8 bases. Germline V CDR1 and CDR2: LNHDA, SQIVND (reference sequence). This CDR3 region has 14 residues. The V segment lost 6 bases and the J segment 0 bases; nucleotides outside the gene matches: 4. The CDR3 DNA is TGTGCCAGTAGAAGGACAGGGAGCTCCTACGAGCAGTACTTC. Its protein product is CASRRTGSSYEQYF.

The chain couples TRBV7-2 to TRBJ1-2, with D possibly being TRBD1 (5 bases). Looked up from germline, CDR1 is SGHTA and CDR2 is FQGNSA. This CDR3 has 15 amino acids. Trimming removed 7 bases from V and 4 bases from J, with 19 bases in between. CDR3 residues: CASTQGEGAGYGYTF. CDR3 nucleotide sequence: TGTGCCAGCACCCAAGGAGAAGGGGCGGGCTATGGCTACACCTTC.

The CDR3 reads CASSQVPGLTDTQYF. Written as DNA, the CDR3 is TGTGCCAGCAGCCAAGTCCCGGGACTCACAGATACGCAGTATTTT. The chain carries TRBV4-2 and TRBJ2-3, with a weak D call TRBD2 (6 bases). Trimming stripped 1 base from V and 2 bases from J, with 10 bases between. The CDR3 totals 15 residues. Germline-derived CDR1 and CDR2 are LGHNA and YNFKEQ.

The V gene is TRBV5-1, the J gene TRBJ2-5, with unresolved D. The CDR3 is 13 amino acids. CDR1 and CDR2 (germline): SGHRS, YFSETQ. Trimming left V 4 bases short and J 4 bases short, with 11 bases between. CDR3 DNA sequence: TGCGCCAGCAGCGGTGGGGTTCTAGAGACCCAGTACTTC. As protein: CASSGGVLETQYF.

J is TRBJ1-5 and V is TRBV10-3; 8 bases are shared with TRBD1. The CDR3 is made up of 14 amino acids. V was clipped by 6 bases and J by 6 bases; unmatched bases: 7. Germline lookup yields CDR1 ENHRY and CDR2 SYGVKD. CDR3 region: CAIRQGDRGQPQHF. The CDR3 bases are TGTGCCATCAGACAGGGGGATCGTGGTCAGCCCCAGCATTTT.

This clone was counted between two and nine times. The J gene is TRBJ2-4, the V gene TRBV10-3; D perhaps matches TRBD1 (5 bases). Germline CDR1 ENHRY, CDR2 SYGVKD. The CDR3 spans 14 residues. Trimming stripped 4 bases from V and 3 bases from J, with 10 bases between. CDR3 in amino acids: CAISGQGVKNIQYF. The DNA for the CDR3 is TGTGCCATCAGTGGGCAGGGCGTCAAAAACATTCAGTACTTC.

This clone was seen once. This chain joins TRBV18 and TRBJ2-7; a weak D match, TRBD2 (5 bases). V gave up 0 bases and J gave up 5 bases, with 14 bases separating them. The length of the CDR3 is 15 residues. Germline CDR1 and CDR2: KGHSH and LQKENI. CDR3 in amino acids: CASSPPEVGIHEQYF. The CDR3 DNA reads as TGTGCCAGCTCACCACCGGAGGTTGGAATCCACGAGCAGTACTTC.

This chain connects TRBV2 to TRBJ2-2; D is ambiguous. The length of the CDR3 is 16 residues. Per the germline V gene, CDR1 is SNHLY and CDR2 is FYNNEI. V lost 1 base and J lost 4, with 13 bases in between. The CDR3 is CASSEVSSPATGELFF. CDR3 DNA: TGTGCCAGCAGTGAAGTGTCTAGTCCTGCCACCGGGGAGCTGTTTTTT.

This chain connects TRBV19 to TRBJ2-1; maybe TRBD2 (5 bases). V shed 2 bases and J shed 6 bases, with 14 bases lying between them. The germline V gene has CDR1 LNHDA and CDR2 SQIVND (reference sequence). This CDR3 spans 15 amino acids. The CDR3 DNA is TGTGCCAGTAGTATAAGCGGACCTGCGTTCAATGAGCAGTTCTTC. It encodes CASSISGPAFNEQFF.

J is TRBJ2-5 and V is TRBV7-9; 7 positions match TRBD2. V lost 4 bases to trimming and J lost 7 bases; unmatched junction nucleotides: 15. This CDR3 comprises 16 residues. Germline lookup yields CDR1 SEHNR and CDR2 FQNEAQ (reference sequence). CDR3 coding DNA: TGTGCCAGCAGCTCGGACCCGGGACTACCCGTGGGGACCCAGTACTTC. Translated: CASSSDPGLPVGTQYF.

The chain is built from TRBV7-9 and TRBJ2-6, with 7 positions matching TRBD1. V lost 2 bases to trimming and J lost 2 bases; unmatched junction nucleotides: 12. Germline CDR1 and CDR2: SEHNR and FQNEAQ (reference sequence). The CDR3 has 19 residues. The CDR3 bases are TGTGCCAGCAGCTTAACAACGGACAGGTTCTTCGCTGGGGCCAACGTCCTGACTTTC. It specifies CASSLTTDRFFAGANVLTF.

This chain links TRBV6-5 with TRBJ1-1; D call uncertain. Trimming shortened V by 8 bases and J by 1 base, and 11 bases separated the two germline ends. This CDR3 comprises 13 residues. Germline V CDR1 and CDR2: MNHEY, SVGAGI. The CDR3 coding sequence is TGTGCCAGCGTCGGGCGGGCGAACACTGAAGCTTTCTTT. Translation: CASVGRANTEAFF.

This clone was seen a single time. The J gene is TRBJ2-3, the V gene TRBV7-9; 8 bases are shared with TRBD2. Per germline, CDR1 SEHNR and CDR2 FQNEAQ (reference sequence). The ends lost 2 bases at V and 0 bases at J; junction bases unmatched: 10. The CDR3 has 18 amino acids. The CDR3 region is CASSLPREARPSTDTQYF. The CDR3 DNA reads as TGTGCCAGCAGCTTACCGCGGGAGGCCCGTCCTAGCACAGATACGCAGTATTTT. The full variable domain, with the rest looked up from reference TRBV7-9 and TRBJ2-3, is DTGVSQNPRHKITKRGQNVTFRCDPISEHNRLYWYRQTLGQGPEFLTYFQNEAQLEKSRLLSDRFSAERPKGSFSTLEIQRTEQGDSAMYLCASSLPREARPSTDTQYFGPGTRLTVL.

CDR3 sequence reads: CASSLYRGSGNEQFF. The CDR3 DNA reads as TGTGCCAGCAGTTTATATCGAGGGAGCGGCAATGAGCAGTTCTTC. J is TRBJ2-1 and V is TRBV28; D may be TRBD2 (5 bases). The V gene's germline CDR1 is MDHEN and CDR2 SYDVKM. CDR3 length: 15 residues. Trimming shortened V by 1 base and J by 6 bases, and 13 bases separated the two germline ends.

CDR3 residues: CASSRAYQETQYF. The DNA for the CDR3 is TGTGCCAGCAGCCGTGCATATCAAGAGACCCAGTACTTC. The V call is TRBV7-2, the J call TRBJ2-5; D uncertain. CDR1 and CDR2 (germline): SGHTA, FQGNSA. Deletions cut 5 bases from V and 2 bases from J, with 9 bases between. The CDR3 sequence is 13 residues long.

This clone occurred once. The chain employs TRBV5-6 and TRBJ1-2; no reliable D call. Germline V CDR1 and CDR2: SGHDT, YYEEEE. The CDR3 runs to 12 residues. V shed 2 bases and J shed 5 bases, with 7 bases lying between them. The CDR3 is CASSFSAYGYTF. The CDR3 DNA follows: TGTGCCAGCAGCTTTTCTGCATATGGCTACACCTTC.

The chain combines TRBV28 with TRBJ1-2; TRBD1 matches 11 bases. V gave up 6 bases and J gave up 0 bases; unmatched junction bases: 3. CDR3 length: 15 residues. Germline assignment: CDR1 MDHEN and CDR2 SYDVKM. CDR3 in amino acids: CASSRDRGTNYGYTF. CDR3 nucleotide sequence: TGTGCCAGCAGCCGGGACAGGGGGACTAACTATGGCTACACCTTC.

This chain joins TRBV25-1 and TRBJ2-7; D perhaps matches TRBD2 (6 bases). Germline V gives CDR1 MGHDK, CDR2 SYGVNS. CDR3 length equals 15 residues. The V end was cut by 2 bases, the J end by 7 bases, with 18 bases between. CDR3 protein: CASSEIFGGAVEQYF. The DNA of the CDR3 is TGTGCCAGCAGTGAAATATTTGGAGGGGCCGTTGAGCAGTACTTC.

The rearrangement joins TRBV29-1 to TRBJ2-1; no clear D gene. Germline V CDR1 and CDR2: SQVTM, ANQGSEA. The V end lost 5 bases, the J end lost 8 bases, and 22 bases lay between the germline ends. There are 15 residues in the CDR3. The chain's CDR3 is CSVPSLAPTVDEQFF. The CDR3 region has the DNA TGCAGCGTTCCCTCGCTCGCCCCGACGGTCGATGAGCAGTTCTTC.

This clone showed up many times. The chain recombines TRBV2 with TRBJ2-5; 8 bases are shared with TRBD2. V gave up 2 bases and J gave up 4 bases; unmatched junction bases: 3. The CDR3 consists of 14 residues. Germline values: CDR1 SNHLY, CDR2 FYNNEI. This chain's CDR3 is CASSEWAGGETQYF. DNA for the CDR3: TGTGCCAGCAGTGAATGGGCGGGAGGAGAGACCCAGTACTTC.

This clone was seen a single time. This chain links TRBV10-3 with TRBJ2-1; 10 bases agree with TRBD2. Losses at the gene ends were 3 bases for V and 7 bases for J; bases not matched to a gene: 3. Germline CDR1 reads ENHRY; CDR2 reads SYGVKD. The CDR3 is made up of 14 amino acids. The chain's CDR3 is CAISELAGKNEQFF. Here the CDR3 DNA reads TGTGCCATCAGTGAACTAGCGGGGAAAAATGAGCAGTTCTTC.

The gene calls are TRBV9 and TRBJ2-3; TRBD1 aligns across 8 bases. This CDR3 region has 15 residues. Unmatched junction bases numbered 6, after V lost 0 bases and J lost 6 bases. Germline values: CDR1 SGDLS, CDR2 YYNGEE. DNA for the CDR3: TGTGCCAGCAGCGTAGGGCAGGGGGCTAGGGATACGCAGTATTTT. Residues: CASSVGQGARDTQYF.

In its sample, this clone was seen once. The junction differs from germline at one of its ends, possibly a read error. The gene calls are TRBV28 and TRBJ2-3; D tentatively reads TRBD1 or TRBD2 (5 bases each). Germline loops: CDR1 MDHEN, CDR2 SYDVKM. The CDR3 sequence is 15 residues long. In DNA, the CDR3 is TGTGCCAGCAGTTTAATGGGACCCGGCACGGATACGCAGTATTTT. Protein product: CASSLMGPGTDTQYF.

The CDR3 loop is CASSNRQGDNEKLFF. The CDR3 DNA sequence: TGTGCCAGCAGCAACCGACAGGGGGATAATGAAAAACTGTTTTTT. The chain joins TRBV11-2 to TRBJ1-4, with TRBD1 identical over 9 bases. J gave up 4 bases and V 5 bases, and 5 bases lay outside the gene matches. The CDR3 is made up of 15 amino acids. Germline V gives CDR1 SGHAT, CDR2 FQNNGV.

The chain links TRBV9 to TRBJ2-2; no firm D call. The CDR3 covers 16 residues. The V end lost 4 bases, the J end lost 0 bases, and 13 bases lay between the germline ends. CDR1 and CDR2 (germline): SGDLS, YYNGEE. The CDR3 DNA reads as TGTGCCAGCAGCTTACGGGTTATCGCGAACACCGGGGAGCTGTTTTTT. Its translation is CASSLRVIANTGELFF.

This clone has more than one count but fewer than ten. The chain is built from TRBV7-2 and TRBJ2-7; 10 nucleotides line up with TRBD1. The CDR3 is 15 amino acids. V shed 5 bases, J shed 1 base, and the junction held 5 bases outside the gene matches. CDR1 and CDR2 (germline): SGHTA, FQGNSA. The CDR3 reads CASSKDRGRSYEQYF. DNA of the CDR3: TGTGCCAGCAGCAAGGACAGGGGGAGGTCCTACGAGCAGTACTTC.

The rearrangement uses TRBV6-1 and TRBJ2-1; D possibly corresponds to TRBD1 (5 bases). Deletions cut 3 bases from V and 1 base from J, with 13 bases between. The germline V gene has CDR1 MNHNS and CDR2 SASEGT. The CDR3 loop spans 16 amino acids. The CDR3 reads CASSEKTGGSYNEQFF. DNA for the CDR3: TGTGCCAGCAGTGAGAAAACAGGCGGTTCCTACAATGAGCAGTTCTTC.